This TCR beta chain was sequenced during a study of CD8+CD57+ T cells in acquired aplastic anemia. Overall study results and limits: A set of twenty-nine CD8+ CDR3 sequences was shared between patients and controls, and these sequences appeared highly expressed in patients. Patients and controls had CD8+ Simpson's diversity values that were not significantly distinct.

Worth noting for this clonotype: What it recognizes is unknown. This may be a read error, as it is one base from a much larger clone.

Genomic DNA, the template, was used for profiling of the TCR beta VDJ and CDR3. MiXCR, run by TCRdb on the reads, gives a single entry per CDR3 protein. Among around 180,000 distinct CDR3 sequences, approximately 48% were seen once, and the ten largest hold 10% to 15%. Only patients with CD8+CD57+ cell expansion on flow cytometry were chosen for sequencing. Patients, without exception, had severe acquired aplastic anemia. Sampling of blood occurred while the patients had still received no therapy. CDR1 SSHAT and CDR2 FNYEAQ come from the germline V gene (reference sequence). The CDR3 spans 13 residues.

V is TRBV7-7 and J is TRBJ2-3; 7 bases match TRBD1. The assigned J gene may be wrong: the sequence end matches TRBJ1-5 better. This sequence originates from a human donor with aplastic anemia. The specimen was sorted CD4+, CD8+, or CD8+CD57+ T cells (not recorded which) from PBMCs. CDR3: CASSLGGSDTQHF. Written as DNA, the CDR3 is TGTGCTAGCAGCTTAGGGGGCTCAGATACGCAGCATTTT.